The subject of this entry is one T cell receptor beta chain. Its antigen is unknown. They ran version v3.0 of the immunoSEQ assay at survey level. Generated by immunoSEQ multiplex PCR, the TCRdb table keeps only in-frame clones and is missing some. This sample has about 28,000 clones, with more than 75% found just once. This sample is drawn from a study of long-term antiretroviral therapy in people with HIV. General observations from the study: The repertoire was dominated at all time points by clones expanded before ART.

The V and J ends lost 8 bases and 6 bases respectively, with 25 bases between them. Germline V CDR1 and CDR2: SGHNT, YENEEA. The CDR3 is made up of 17 amino acids. The starting material was unsorted PBMCs, obtained 2 years after starting antiretroviral therapy. V gene TRBV11-3 combines with J gene TRBJ2-2; D is unresolved. The TCR sequence derives from a man in his fifties with HIV. This CDR3 reads CASRHLRPVGHAGELFF. The CDR3 nucleotides read TGTGCCAGCCGCCACCTTCGGCCGGTGGGCCACGCCGGGGAGCTGTTTTTT.